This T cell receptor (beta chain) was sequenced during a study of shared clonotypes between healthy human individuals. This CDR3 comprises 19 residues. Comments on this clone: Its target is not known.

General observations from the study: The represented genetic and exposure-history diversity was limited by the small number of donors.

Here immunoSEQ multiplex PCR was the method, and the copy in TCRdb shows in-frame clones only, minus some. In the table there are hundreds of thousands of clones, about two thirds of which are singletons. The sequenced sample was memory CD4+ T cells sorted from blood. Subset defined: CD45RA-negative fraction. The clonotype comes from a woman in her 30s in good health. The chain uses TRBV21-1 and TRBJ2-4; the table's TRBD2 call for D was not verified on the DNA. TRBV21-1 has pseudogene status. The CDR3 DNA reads TGTGCCAGCAGCACGCGGGGGAGACTAGCGGGAGTGGCCAAAAACATTCAGTACTTC. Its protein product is CASSTRGRLAGVAKNIQYF.